The clone carrying this TCR beta chain was recorded at least ten times. This record comes from a study of neurological immune-mediated disorders. This CDR3 is 15 amino acids long. From germline, CDR1 is SGHRS and CDR2 YFSETQ. The V gene end was trimmed by 4 bases and the J gene end by 4 bases; junction bases not matched to a gene: 9. Each CDR3 protein gets one entry after TCRdb re-called the 5' RACE reads with MiXCR. The sample has some 37,000 distinct CDR3 sequences; roughly 14% are singletons. The chain employs TRBV5-1 and TRBJ1-2, with 8 nucleotides matching TRBD1. Source material: PBMCs. The source of this sequence is a woman between 50 and 59 years old with HTLV-1-associated myelopathy (HAM/TSP). CDR3 bases: TGCGCCAGCAGCCCCCCGGGACAGGAGCGCTATGGCTACACCTTC. This encodes CASSPPGQERYGYTF. The whole variable domain, filled in from reference TRBV5-1 and TRBJ1-2, reads KAGVTQTPRYLIKTRGQQVTLSCSPISGHRSVSWYQQTPGQGLQFLFEYFSETQRNKGNFPGRFSGRQFSNSRSEMNVSTLELGDSALYLCASSPPGQERYGYTFGSGTRLTVV.